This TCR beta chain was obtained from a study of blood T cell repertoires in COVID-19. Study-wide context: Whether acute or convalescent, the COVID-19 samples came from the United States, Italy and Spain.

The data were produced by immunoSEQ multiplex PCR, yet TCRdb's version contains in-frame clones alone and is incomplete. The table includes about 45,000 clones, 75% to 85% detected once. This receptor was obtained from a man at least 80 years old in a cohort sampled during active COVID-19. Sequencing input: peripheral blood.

In DNA form, the CDR3 reads TGTGCCAGCAACCTGGAGGGACAGACCTACAATGAGCAGTTCTTC. Amino acids: CASNLEGQTYNEQFF. V gene TRBV9 combines with J gene TRBJ2-1; perhaps TRBD1 as D (7 bases). Trimming shortened V by 6 bases and J by 2 bases, and 15 bases separated the two germline ends. From germline, CDR1 is SGDLS and CDR2 YYNGEE. The CDR3 is 15 amino acids.